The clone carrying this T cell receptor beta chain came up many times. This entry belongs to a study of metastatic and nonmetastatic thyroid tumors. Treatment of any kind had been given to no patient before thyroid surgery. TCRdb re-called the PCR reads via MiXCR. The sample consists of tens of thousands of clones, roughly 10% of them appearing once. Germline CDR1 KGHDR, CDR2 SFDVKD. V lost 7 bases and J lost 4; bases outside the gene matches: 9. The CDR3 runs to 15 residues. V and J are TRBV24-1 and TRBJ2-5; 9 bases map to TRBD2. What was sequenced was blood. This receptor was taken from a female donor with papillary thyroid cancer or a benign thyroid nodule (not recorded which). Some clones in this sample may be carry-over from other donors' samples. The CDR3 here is CATSPTGAGGETQYF. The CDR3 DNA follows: TGTGCCACCAGCCCCACGGGAGCGGGAGGAGAGACCCAGTACTTC.